A single T cell receptor (beta chain) is shown here with its context. Its antigen is not yet known. The sample holds no much larger clone one base away, and base qualities are not on file. The CDR3 contains 16 residues, cysteine and phenylalanine counted. Only the CDR3 portion is preserved as DNA: 48 bases, with reading frame beginning at the first base. V was cut back by 7 bases and J by 0 bases, leaving a gap of 16 bases between them. Sequences MDHEN (CDR1) and SYDVKM (CDR2) are obtained from the germline V gene. TCRbeta CDR3 regions were amplified from genomic DNA using the immunoSEQ Assay, a bias-controlled multiplex PCR. The authors processed their data as follows. The number of nucleated cells in each sample was estimated from the amplification of reference gene primers within the assay. Sequence reads were collapsed and filtered to measure the absolute abundance of every unique TCRbeta CDR3 rearrangement. For each sample, productive Simpson clonality was calculated as the square root of Simpson's diversity index across productive rearrangements. TCRdb mirrors the immuneACCESS table, restricted to in-frame sequences. Some clones are absent from its copies; in checked studies, under half trace to an unresolved V gene, and the reason for the others is unknown. V and J calls and clone size follow that table, whereas D and trimming were derived from the DNA. In this sample the table shows 70,000 to 100,000 clones, about 88% of which occur a single time. The leading ten clones occupy approximately 4.8% of the sample.

This sample stems from a study of blood T cell repertoires in COVID-19 (dated by TCRdb to the early 2020s). With regard to the full study: Samples covering the acute and convalescent phases of COVID-19 were provided by collaborators in the United States, Italy and Spain. The prospective study material was composed of cDNA or gDNA derived from T cells, B-cell-depleted T cells, or PBMCs. The dataset comprised deeply sampled blood TCRbeta repertoires from subjects exposed to, actively infected with, or recovered from COVID-19. The repertoires were released in a freely available public database meant as a resource for research on the immune response to SARS-CoV-2. Samples were obtained from the ongoing ImmuneRACE study (first 160 participants) and from 1,254 subjects provided by 6 global collaborators. The sample metadata nearly always contained a de-identified subject ID, COVID-19 status, age in years and sex. HLA class I and class II types, where available, came from metadata supplied by the sample provider rather than from assay-based typing.

Collaborating institutions collected whole blood in K2EDTA tubes following their own protocols. Collaborator samples were shipped for TCRbeta analysis as frozen whole blood, isolated PBMCs, or DNA extracted from either sample type. General study outcomes and caveats: The quantity of clinical and demographic metadata differed by source and by participant and was supplied without curation.

This receptor chain uses TRBV28 and TRBJ1-3; 6 matching bases give a weak D call of TRBD1. The sample taken for sequencing was peripheral blood. The origin of this receptor is a woman of 80 years or more with active COVID-19. Read as DNA, the sequence is TGTGCCAGCAATCGAGGGGACATATACTCTGGAAACACCATATATTTT. It codes for CASNRGDIYSGNTIYF.